These 9 T cell receptor beta chains came from one sample sequenced in a study of T cell clonality in common variable immunodeficiency. Produced via immunoSEQ multiplex PCR; TCRdb's table is partial and in-frame only. The repertoire yields fewer than 40,000 clones, none seen only once; the top ten contain 3.8%. Sequencing input: peripheral blood mononuclear cells. The receptors derive from a person between 18 and 75 years old in good health.

This clone has ten or more counts. The read stops 3 residues short of the end of the CDR3; the missing end is completed from the germline J gene. The chain links TRBV6-1 to TRBJ1-2; D might be TRBD1 (6 bases). The ends were cut back, 1 base at V and 4 bases at J, with 16 bases in the middle. The CDR3 contains 16 residues. CDR1 and CDR2 from the germline V gene are MNHNS and SASEGT. The sequenced part of the CDR3 DNA is TGTGCCAGCAGTGAAGTCTGGGACACCCAAAGCTATGGC. Residues: CASSEVWDTQSYG. The CDR3 as a whole reads CASSEVWDTQSYGYTF.

Many counts were recorded for this clone. Sequencing ends 3 residues short of the CDR3 end; the germline J gene provides the rest. This sequence joins TRBV18 and TRBJ1-3, with D uncertain. The V end was cut by 3 bases, the J end by 0 bases, with 9 bases between. This CDR3 spans 15 amino acids. Germline lookup yields CDR1 KGHSH and CDR2 LQKENI. The covered CDR3 bases are TGTGCCAGCTCACCCGCCGGGTCCTCTGGAAACACC. This codes for CASSPAGSSGNT. The entire CDR3 reads CASSPAGSSGNTIYF.

This clone was counted ten times or more. This may be a read error, as it is one base from a much larger clone. The observed sequence ends 3 residues before the CDR3 terminus, with the missing tail filled in from the germline J gene. The genes are TRBV6-4 and TRBJ2-2; TRBD1 aligns across 7 bases. The CDR3 extends over 18 amino acids. Germline CDR1 and CDR2: MRHNA and SNTAGT. CDR3 region: CASSDGPTGVAGANVLFF. Partial CDR3 DNA: TGTGCCAGCAGTGACGGGCCTACAGGGGTGGCTGGGGCCAACGTG.

Of note for this clone: The CDR3 is cut off 3 residues early in the read; its end comes from the germline J gene. V is TRBV5-1 and J is TRBJ2-5, with 8 bases aligning to TRBD2. The V segment lost 3 bases and the J segment 3 bases; nucleotides outside the gene matches: 7. Per the germline V gene, CDR1 is SGHRS and CDR2 is YFSETQ. The CDR3 runs 15 residues. The CDR3: CASSYVSGAEETQYF. The CDR3 bases that were read are TGCGCCAGCAGCTATGTTAGCGGGGCTGAAGAGACC. The entire variable domain, with the rest obtained from reference TRBV5-1 and TRBJ2-5, is as follows: KAGVTQTPRYLIKTRGQQVTLSCSPISGHRSVSWYQQTPGQGLQFLFEYFSETQRNKGNFPGRFSGRQFSNSRSEMNVSTLELGDSALYLCASSYVSGAEETQYFGPGTRLLVL.

This clone was counted ten times or more. The CDR3 end falls 3 residues outside the read, so it is completed with the germline J gene. This rearrangement joins TRBV7-2 to TRBJ1-2; D is perhaps TRBD1 (5 bases). Per germline, CDR1 SGHTA and CDR2 FQGNSA. Trimming took 4 bases from V and 4 from J, leaving 16 bases between them. The CDR3 totals 15 residues. CDR3 sequence reads: CASSSQATGPYGYTF. The covered CDR3 bases are TGTGCCAGCAGCTCTCAAGCAACAGGCCCCTATGGC.

This clone was counted ten times or more. The read ends 3 residues before the CDR3 terminus; that terminus is restored from the germline J gene. This chain links TRBV4-1 with TRBJ2-3; 9 bases fit TRBD2. CDR1 is MGHRA and CDR2 is YSYEKL in the germline V gene. V gave up 2 bases and J gave up 6 bases; unmatched junction bases: 9. The CDR3 extends over 16 amino acids. The CDR3 bases that were read are TGCGCCAGCAGCCAATCGACCAGCGGGGGGACCGATACG. Its translation is CASSQSTSGGTDT. The whole CDR3 protein reads CASSQSTSGGTDTQYF.

This clone was counted ten times or more. CDR3 bases read: TGTGCCTGGACCGGCGGGGCCGAAAAA. It yields the protein CAWTGGAEK. In full, the CDR3 reads CAWTGGAEKLFF. The chain has TRBV30 and TRBJ1-4, with D possibly TRBD1 on 5 matching bases. The sequence runs out 3 residues before the end of the CDR3; the remainder is reconstructed from the germline J gene. The germline V and J ends were trimmed by 4 bases and 8 bases, with 11 bases remaining between them. Germline V gene sequence: CDR1 GTSNPN, CDR2 SVGIG (reference sequence). CDR3 length equals 12 residues.

The sample holds many counts of this clone. The CDR3 end falls 3 residues outside the read, so it is completed with the germline J gene. The rearrangement links TRBV4-1 to TRBJ1-1; TRBD1 aligns across 7 bases. Germline CDR1 is MGHRA and CDR2 is YSYEKL. This CDR3 has 15 amino acids. J was trimmed by 5 bases and V by 1 base; bases with no gene match: 7. CDR3 bases read: TGCGCCAGCAGCCAAGGGACAGGCGGAAGGACTGAA. Protein sequence: CASSQGTGGRTE. The CDR3, in full, reads CASSQGTGGRTEAFF.

This clone appeared many times. The CDR3 end falls 3 residues outside the read, so it is completed with the germline J gene. The V and J genes are TRBV5-1 and TRBJ2-3; 10 positions agree with TRBD2. Trimming removed 3 bases from V and 8 bases from J; junction bases left unmatched: 15. The CDR3 runs 17 residues. Germline V CDR1 and CDR2: SGHRS, YFSETQ. The CDR3 DNA, read in part, is TGCGCCAGCAGCTCGTCCCTTAGCGGGAGGACGGGTGTTACG. It yields the protein CASSSSLSGRTGVT. The full CDR3 protein is CASSSSLSGRTGVTQYF.